Sequencing of this T cell receptor (beta chain) was carried out in a study of CD8+ T cells in alopecia areata. Trimming took 5 bases from V and 4 from J; bases not matched to a gene: 7. This CDR3 is 14 amino acids long. Per germline, CDR1 SGHTA and CDR2 FQGNSA. Treatment denoted: oral pan-JAK inhibitor, 5-10 mg twice daily. Sampling of alopecia areata patients yielded lesional scalp punch biopsies as well as peripheral blood. It was cDNA, reverse transcribed from extracted RNA, that served as the sequencing template. Sequenced by immunoSEQ multiplex PCR; TCRdb stores in-frame clones only, minus some. This table holds more than 3,500 clones, 69% found once.

The sequencing here drew on skin, taken at week 24, from a patient treated with tofacitinib. The receptor's source is a human donor with alopecia areata. The chain is built from TRBV7-2 and TRBJ1-2; 7 bases match TRBD1. CDR3 sequence: CASSRAGTVYGYTF. The CDR3 region has the DNA TGTGCCAGCAGCCGAGCCGGGACAGTCTATGGCTACACCTTC. The variable domain in full, with the rest retrieved from reference TRBV7-2 and TRBJ1-2, is GAGVSQSPSNKVTEKGKDVELRCDPISGHTALYWYRQSLGQGLEFLIYFQGNSAPDKSGLPSDRFSAERTGGSVSTLTIQRTQQEDSAVYLCASSRAGTVYGYTFGSGTRLTVV.